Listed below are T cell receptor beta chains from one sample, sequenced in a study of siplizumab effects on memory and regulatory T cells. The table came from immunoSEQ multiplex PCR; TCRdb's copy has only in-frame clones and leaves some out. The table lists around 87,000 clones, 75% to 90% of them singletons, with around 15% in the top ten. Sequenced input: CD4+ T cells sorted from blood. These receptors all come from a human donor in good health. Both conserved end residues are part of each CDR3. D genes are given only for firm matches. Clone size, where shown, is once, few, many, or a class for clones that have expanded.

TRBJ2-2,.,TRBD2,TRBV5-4,TGTGCCAGCAGCTCCGGGGGGGTCGGGGAGCTGTTTTTT,CASSSGGVGELFF
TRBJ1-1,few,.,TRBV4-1,TGCGCCAGCAGCCAACCCCTCACAGGGCGGAACACTGAAGCTTTCTTT,CASSQPLTGRNTEAFF
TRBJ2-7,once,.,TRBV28,TGTGCCAGTCTCCCGGGTCCGAGGACCTACGAGCAGTACTTC,CASLPGPRTYEQYF
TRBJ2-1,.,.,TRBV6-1,TGTGCCAGCAACCGGAAATGGGGGCAGTTCTTC,CASNRKWGQFF
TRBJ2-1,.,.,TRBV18,TGTGCCAGCCTTTTGGGGGGCGATGAGCAGTTCTTC,CASLLGGDEQFF
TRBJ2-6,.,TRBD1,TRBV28,TGTGCCAGCAGTTCCCTGGGACAGGCCTCTGGGGCCAACGTCCTGACTTTC,CASSSLGQASGANVLTF
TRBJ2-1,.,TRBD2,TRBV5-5,TGTGCCAGCAGCTTGGGACTAGCGGGGGCCGTTGAGCAGTTCTTC,CASSLGLAGAVEQFF
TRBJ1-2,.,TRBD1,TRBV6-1,TGTGCCAGCAGTGGATCGGACAGGGGTTTACTTGGCTACACCTTC,CASSGSDRGLLGYTF
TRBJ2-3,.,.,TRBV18,TGTGCCAGCTCACCACCGACGGCTACTAGCACAGATACGCAGTATTTT,CASSPPTATSTDTQYF
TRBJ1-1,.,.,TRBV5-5,TGTGCCAGCAGCCCCTTTTTGGGGATGGGATCTGAAGCTTTCTTT,CASSPFLGMGSEAFF
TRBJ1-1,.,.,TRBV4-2,TGTGCCAGCAGCCAGGCTAGAGTCCCCCGCGCTGAAGCTTTCTTT,CASSQARVPRAEAFF
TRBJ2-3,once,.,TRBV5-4,TGTGCCAGCAGACGGGACTGGGGGGAAGATACGCAGTATTTT,CASRRDWGEDTQYF
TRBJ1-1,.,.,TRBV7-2,TGTGCCAGCAGCTTAGGAGTGAGTGCCGGGGAGGCGGAAGCTTTCTTT,CASSLGVSAGEAEAFF
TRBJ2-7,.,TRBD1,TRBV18,TGTGCCAGCTCACAGGGGGCTGGGTACGAGCAGTACTTC,CASSQGAGYEQYF
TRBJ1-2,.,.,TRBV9,TGTGCCAGCAGCGCCCACACCTATGGCTACACCTTC,CASSAHTYGYTF
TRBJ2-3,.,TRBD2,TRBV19,TGTGCCAGTAGTATTTCGGCGGGAGTGGATACGCAGTATTTT,CASSISAGVDTQYF
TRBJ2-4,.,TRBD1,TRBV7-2,TGTGCCAGCAGCTTGACAGGGGACGAAAACATTCAGTACTTC,CASSLTGDENIQYF
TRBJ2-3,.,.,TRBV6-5,TGTGCCAGCAGCCTGCGAGGGGCGCAGTATTTT,CASSLRGAQYF
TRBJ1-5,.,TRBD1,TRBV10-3,TGTGCCATCAGTGTTGCAGGGGGAAGGGACAATCAGCCCCAGCATTTT,CAISVAGGRDNQPQHF
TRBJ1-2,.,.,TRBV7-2,TGTGCCAGCAGCTTAGGCACGGGGGCGGGTGACGGCTACACCTTC,CASSLGTGAGDGYTF